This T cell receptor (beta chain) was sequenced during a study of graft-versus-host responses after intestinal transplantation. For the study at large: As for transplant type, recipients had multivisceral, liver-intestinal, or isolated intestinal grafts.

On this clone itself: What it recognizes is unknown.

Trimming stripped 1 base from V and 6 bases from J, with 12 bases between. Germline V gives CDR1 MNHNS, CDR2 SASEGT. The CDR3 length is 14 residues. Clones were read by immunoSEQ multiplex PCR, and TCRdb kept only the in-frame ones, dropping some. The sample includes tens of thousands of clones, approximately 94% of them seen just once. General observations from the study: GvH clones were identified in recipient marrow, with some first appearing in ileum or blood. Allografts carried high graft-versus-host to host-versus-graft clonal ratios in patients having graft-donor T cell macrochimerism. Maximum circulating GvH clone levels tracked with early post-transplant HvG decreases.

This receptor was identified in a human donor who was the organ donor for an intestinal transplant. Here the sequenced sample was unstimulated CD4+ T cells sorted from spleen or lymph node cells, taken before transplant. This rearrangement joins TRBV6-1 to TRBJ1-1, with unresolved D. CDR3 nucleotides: TGTGCCAGCAGTGAAGTAGGCAGAATAGCTGAAGCTTTCTTT. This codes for CASSEVGRIAEAFF.